This T cell receptor (beta chain) was found in a study of blood T cell repertoires in COVID-19 (dated by TCRdb to about 2020). Background for the entire study: Collaborator samples came from the United States, Italy and Spain and covered acute and convalescent phases of COVID-19. The material from the prospective study consisted of cDNA or gDNA derived from T cells, B-cell-depleted T cells, or PBMCs. Deeply sampled blood TCRbeta repertoires from subjects exposed to, actively infected with, or recovered from COVID-19 were included in the dataset. The repertoires were made available in a free public database intended to serve as a resource for research on the immune response to SARS-CoV-2. Samples were obtained from the ongoing ImmuneRACE study (first 160 participants) and from 1,200 or so subjects provided by 6 global collaborators. Nearly every sample came with metadata listing a de-identified subject ID, COVID-19 status, age in years and sex. Where HLA class I and class II types were available, the types were taken from metadata supplied by the sample provider, not from assay-based typing.

Counted from cysteine to phenylalanine, this CDR3 has 12 amino acids. The retained sequence is limited to the CDR3, 36 bases, with the frame set at the first base. V gives up 5 bases and J gives up 6 bases, and the segment between their germline ends measures 11 bases. CDR1 and CDR2 were assigned from the germline V gene as SGHAT and FQNNGV. TCRbeta CDR3 regions were amplified from genomic DNA by means of the immunoSEQ Assay, a bias-controlled multiplex PCR. In the source study's methods: The number of nucleated cells in each sample was estimated by amplification of reference gene primers within the assay. Sequence reads were collapsed and filtered to measure the absolute abundance of every unique TCRbeta CDR3 rearrangement. For each sample, productive Simpson clonality was calculated as the square root of Simpson's diversity index over productive rearrangements. Sourced from immuneACCESS, this table was stored by TCRdb with only in-frame sequences that have V and J called. A share of the clones is absent; for the studies checked, an unresolved V gene accounts for under half, and the remainder has no known explanation. Clone size and V and J calls were adopted from that table, with D and trimming inferred from the DNA. Recorded for this sample are roughly 19,000 clones; about 87% of them occurred a single time. The top ten hold roughly 4.7% of the sample.

Broader findings and caveats from the paper: The amount of clinical and demographic metadata varied by source and participant and was provided uncurated.

Details on this clone: The target of this receptor is not known. Nothing much larger sits one base from this clone, and base qualities are not available.

Participants in the prospective study were enrolled through a virtual design, were aged about 18 to 90 years, and lived in 24 United States geographic areas. In the prospective study, participants were assigned to cohorts based on the clinical history participants reported in a screening survey and a study questionnaire. For ImmuneRACE Cohort 3, a participant was defined as recovered based on two consecutive negative NP/OP PCR tests, clearance by a healthcare professional, or resolution of symptoms. Mobile phlebotomists in the prospective study collected whole blood, serum and a nasopharyngeal or oropharyngeal swab from every participant. Prospective study participants could optionally give additional blood draws and questionnaires over a roughly two-month period. Before DNA extraction, prospective study blood samples were shipped either frozen or at room temperature.

This clonotype was sampled from a woman aged 30 to 39 who had recovered from COVID-19. The sequencing input was PBMCs or T cells enriched from blood (not recorded which). The receptor chain draws on TRBV11-2 and TRBJ2-7; the best D guess is TRBD1, with 6 bases matching. The CDR3 protein: CASSRDKLEQYF. The bases read TGTGCCAGCAGCCGGGACAAGCTCGAGCAGTACTTC.